The present TCR beta chain was sequenced within a study of vaccination and CD4 T cells after COVID-19. Overall study results and limits: Early timepoints after natural infection were not analyzed in these convalescent patients. Within convalescent individuals, 304 out of 307 vaccine-specific clones proved to be spike mono-reactive.

There are 15 residues in the CDR3. An Oncomine TCR Beta short-read assay was used to sequence the DNA from cultured CD4+ T cells. TCRdb fed the PCR reads into MiXCR, producing one record per CDR3 protein. The data show about 6,900 distinct CDR3 sequences, approximately 48% seen once. Treatment reported: roughly nine-day PBMC culture with coronavirus spike peptide pools or control peptides (ViraFEST assay). Harvesting of the unexposed donor's CD4+ T cells predated the COVID-19 pandemic (2011-2018). As for this clonotype: What it recognizes is unknown.

The sample comprised CD4+ T cells from blood, cultured in vitro. The rearrangement joins TRBV21-1 to TRBJ1-5; no check of the table's D call, TRBD1, against the DNA was made. TRBV21-1 is designated a pseudogene. The sequence was obtained from a human donor in good health. The CDR3 region has the DNA TGTGCCAGCATCCGGCGGGGGATAGGCGATCAGCCCCAGCATTTT. Residues: CASIRRGIGDQPQHF.